This TCR beta chain was captured in a study of blood T cell repertoires in COVID-19. TCRdb's copy holds only in-frame clones and misses some; the assay was immunoSEQ multiplex PCR. This sample has 140,000 or so clones; about 88% occur once, and the top ten carry under 3%. Patients of the Seattle cohort, enrolled during active infection, were followed longitudinally. V lost 0 bases and J lost 4; bases outside the gene matches: 8. CDR1 is SGHRS, CDR2 YFSETQ, per germline. The CDR3 sequence is 16 residues long. The sequencing sample was made of peripheral blood. The chain is built from TRBV5-1 and TRBJ1-1, with 8 bases identical to TRBD1. The origin of this receptor is a human donor with COVID-19, enrolled during active disease. The donor label of this sample is uncertain. CDR3 sequence (DNA): TGCGCCAGCAGCTTGGGGTCGACAGGGGACGGCACTGAAGCTTTCTTT. This codes for CASSLGSTGDGTEAFF.